Each of the 8 T cell receptor beta chains below was sequenced from the same sample in a study of regulatory T cells in long-lasting Graves disease. CDR3 regions were amplified by Arm-PCR using iRepertoire HTBI primers to build TCR beta libraries. TCRdb re-called the multiplex PCR reads with MiXCR, one entry per CDR3 protein. The sample shows about 370,000 distinct CDR3 sequences, less than 20% of them seen only once. The time point here: newly diagnosed GD, antithyroid drugs for less than 3 months. TCR sequences were obtained from RNA taken from PBMCs. Sequencing was performed on peripheral blood mononuclear cells (PBMCs), taken at new diagnosis, from a patient treated with antithyroid drugs. The receptors derive from a female donor with Graves disease.

This clonotype was observed many times. The V call is TRBV19, the J call TRBJ2-7; 11 bases align to TRBD1. Trimming at V came to 4 bases and at J to 7 bases, leaving 9 bases not matched to a gene. CDR3 length: 15 amino acids. The germline V gene has CDR1 LNHDA and CDR2 SQIVND (reference sequence). In DNA form, the CDR3 reads TGTGCCAGTAGTAAGGTCGGACAGGGGGCGAAGGAGCAGTACTTC. It encodes CASSKVGQGAKEQYF.

This clonotype was seen a few times. It may be a read error: a sequence one base away is much more abundant. This chain links TRBV2 with TRBJ2-7; D is perhaps TRBD1 (5 bases). Per the germline V gene, CDR1 is SNHLY and CDR2 is FYNNEI. The CDR3 contains 13 residues. The CDR3 DNA follows: TGTGCCAGCAGGTACAGGAACTCCTACGAGCGGTACTTC. It codes for CASRYRNSYERYF.

This clonotype was seen ten or more times. This chain joins TRBV7-2 and TRBJ2-5; no clear D gene. Germline V gives CDR1 SGHTA, CDR2 FQGNSA. This CDR3 comprises 13 residues. Between the trimmed V and J ends, which lost 1 base and 5 bases, there was a span of 8 bases. Written as DNA, the CDR3 is TGTGCCAGCAGCTTAGACCCTTGGGAGACCCAGTACTTC. As protein: CASSLDPWETQYF.

This clonotype has ten or more counts. The chain is built from TRBV10-3 and TRBJ1-5; D gene unclear. Germline-derived CDR1 and CDR2 are ENHRY and SYGVKD. CDR3 size: 16 residues. Between the trimmed V and J ends, which lost 0 bases and 0 bases, there was a span of 9 bases. The DNA of the CDR3 is TGTGCCATCAGTGAGTCGGCGGGGAATAGCAATCAGCCCCAGCATTTT. Translation: CAISESAGNSNQPQHF.

This clonotype was observed a handful of times. The chain has TRBV29-1 and TRBJ2-3, with 7 bases that match TRBD1. The CDR3 sequence is 14 residues long. V lost 1 base and J lost 2; bases outside the gene matches: 3. Looked up from germline, CDR1 is SQVTM and CDR2 is ANQGSEA. CDR3 protein: CSVEGTGLTDTQYF. The DNA for the CDR3 is TGCAGCGTTGAAGGGACAGGTCTCACAGATACGCAGTATTTT.

This clonotype is a singleton in its sample. The chain couples TRBV12-3 or TRBV12-4 to TRBJ2-3; TRBD2 aligns across 10 bases. Trimming took 4 bases from V and 9 from J; bases not matched to a gene: 22. The CDR3 runs 19 residues. The CDR3 loop is CASSSQLAGGPYSLPTQYF. The CDR3 coding sequence is TGTGCCAGCAGTTCCCAGTTAGCGGGAGGCCCGTATAGTTTACCAACGCAGTATTTT.

This clonotype was recorded at least ten times. The rearrangement uses TRBV5-1 and TRBJ2-3, with a weak D call TRBD2 (6 bases). Trimming removed 4 bases from V and 6 bases from J, with 21 bases in between. Germline V CDR1 and CDR2: SGHRS, YFSETQ. The CDR3 runs 16 residues. The CDR3: CASSPPSDAGSDTQYF. The CDR3 DNA reads as TGCGCCAGCAGCCCACCCTCGGACGCGGGATCGGATACGCAGTATTTT. The full variable domain, rest sourced from reference TRBV5-1 and TRBJ2-3, is KAGVTQTPRYLIKTRGQQVTLSCSPISGHRSVSWYQQTPGQGLQFLFEYFSETQRNKGNFPGRFSGRQFSNSRSEMNVSTLELGDSALYLCASSPPSDAGSDTQYFGPGTRLTVL.

Ten or more counts support this clonotype. The chain couples TRBV2 to TRBJ1-1; D unresolved. This CDR3 spans 13 amino acids. The germline V gene encodes CDR1 SNHLY and CDR2 FYNNEI. V lost 7 bases and J lost 2, with 11 bases in between. The CDR3: CASKGHLNTEAFF. The CDR3 nucleotides read TGTGCCAGCAAGGGTCATTTAAACACTGAAGCTTTCTTT. The full variable domain, its missing parts supplied by reference TRBV2 and TRBJ1-1, is EPEVTQTPSHQVTQMGQEVILRCVPISNHLYFYWYRQILGQKVEFLVSFYNNEISEKSEIFDDQFSVERPDGSNFTLKIRSTKLEDSAMYFCASKGHLNTEAFFGQGTRLTVV.